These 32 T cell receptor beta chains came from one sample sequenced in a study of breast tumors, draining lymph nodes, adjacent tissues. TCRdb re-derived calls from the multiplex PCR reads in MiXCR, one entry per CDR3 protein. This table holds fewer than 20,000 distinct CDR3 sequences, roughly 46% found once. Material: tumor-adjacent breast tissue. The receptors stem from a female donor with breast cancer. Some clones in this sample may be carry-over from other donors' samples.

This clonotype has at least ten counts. The CDR3 DNA is TGTGCCAGCAGTGTCGGGACAGGGGGCCAAGAGACCCAGTACTTC. Protein: CASSVGTGGQETQYF. V gene TRBV6-4 combines with J gene TRBJ2-5; 11 nucleotides match TRBD1. Looked up from germline, CDR1 is MRHNA and CDR2 is SNTAGT. The V segment lost 4 bases and the J segment 1 base; nucleotides outside the gene matches: 2. This CDR3 has 15 amino acids.

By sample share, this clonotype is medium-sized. The CDR3, as DNA: TGCAGTGCAGGGCGGGGGGACGAGCAGTTCTTC. Its translation: CSAGRGDEQFF. The chain links TRBV20-1 to TRBJ2-1; 8 nucleotides align to TRBD2. In germline, CDR1 is DFQATT, CDR2 SNEGSKA (reference sequence). J was trimmed by 10 bases and V by 6 bases; bases with no gene match: 5. The CDR3 totals 11 residues.

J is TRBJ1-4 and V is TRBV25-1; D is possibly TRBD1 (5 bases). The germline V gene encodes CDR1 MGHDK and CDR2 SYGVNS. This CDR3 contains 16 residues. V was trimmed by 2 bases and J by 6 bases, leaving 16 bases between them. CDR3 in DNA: TGTGCCAGCAGTGAAGGGTGGGGGACCGGTGATGAAAAACTGTTTTTT. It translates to CASSEGWGTGDEKLFF.

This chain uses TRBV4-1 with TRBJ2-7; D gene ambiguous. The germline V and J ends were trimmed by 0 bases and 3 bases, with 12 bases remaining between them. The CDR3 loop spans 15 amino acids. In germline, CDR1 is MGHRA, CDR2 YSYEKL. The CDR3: CASSQDPPGVYEQYF. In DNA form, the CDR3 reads TGCGCCAGCAGCCAAGATCCCCCAGGTGTCTACGAGCAGTACTTC.

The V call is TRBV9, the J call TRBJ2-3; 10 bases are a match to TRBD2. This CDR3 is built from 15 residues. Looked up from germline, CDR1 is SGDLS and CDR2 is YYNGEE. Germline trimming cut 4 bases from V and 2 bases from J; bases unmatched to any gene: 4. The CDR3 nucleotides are TGTGCCAGCAGCCGGACTAGCGGCCACACAGATACGCAGTATTTT. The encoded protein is CASSRTSGHTDTQYF.

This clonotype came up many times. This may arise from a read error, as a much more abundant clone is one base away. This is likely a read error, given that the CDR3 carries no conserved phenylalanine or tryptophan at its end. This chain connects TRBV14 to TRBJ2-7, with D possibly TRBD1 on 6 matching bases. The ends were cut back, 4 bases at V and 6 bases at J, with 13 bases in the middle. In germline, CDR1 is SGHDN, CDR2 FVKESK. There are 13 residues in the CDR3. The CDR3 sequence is CASSRTRGSEQYS. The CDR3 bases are TGTGCCAGCAGCCGTACCAGGGGTTCCGAGCAGTACTCC.

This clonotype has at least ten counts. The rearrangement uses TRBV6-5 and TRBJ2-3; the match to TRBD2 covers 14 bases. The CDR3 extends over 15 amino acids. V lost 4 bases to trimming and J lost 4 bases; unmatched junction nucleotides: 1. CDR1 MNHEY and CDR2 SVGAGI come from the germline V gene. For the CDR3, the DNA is TGTGCCAGCAGTTTGACTAGCGGGGGGGCAGATACGCAGTATTTT. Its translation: CASSLTSGGADTQYF.

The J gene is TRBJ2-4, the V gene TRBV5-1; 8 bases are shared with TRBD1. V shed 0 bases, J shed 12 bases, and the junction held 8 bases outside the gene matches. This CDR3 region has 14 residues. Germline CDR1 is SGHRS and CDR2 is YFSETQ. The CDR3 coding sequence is TGCGCCAGCAGCTTGGACAGGGGGAGTAGCACTCAGTACTTC. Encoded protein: CASSLDRGSSTQYF.

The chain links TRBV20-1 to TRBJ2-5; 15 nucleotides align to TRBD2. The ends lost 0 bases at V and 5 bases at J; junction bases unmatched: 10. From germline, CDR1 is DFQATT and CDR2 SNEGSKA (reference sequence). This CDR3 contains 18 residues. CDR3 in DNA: TGCAGTGCTAGAGACCCGGGACTAGCGGGAGGTCAGGGGGAGACCCAGTACTTC. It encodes CSARDPGLAGGQGETQYF.

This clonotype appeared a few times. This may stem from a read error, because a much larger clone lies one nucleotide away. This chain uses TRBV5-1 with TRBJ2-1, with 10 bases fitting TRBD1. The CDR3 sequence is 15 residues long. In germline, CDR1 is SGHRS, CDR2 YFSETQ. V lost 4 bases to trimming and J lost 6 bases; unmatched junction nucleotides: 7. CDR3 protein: CASSLEWTGGNEQFF. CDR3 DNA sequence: TGCGCCAGCAGCCTAGAATGGACAGGGGGCAATGAGCAGTTCTTC. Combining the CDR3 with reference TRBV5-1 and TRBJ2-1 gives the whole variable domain KAGVTQTPRYLIKTRGQQVTLSCSPISGHRSVSWYQQTPGQGLQFLFEYFSETQRNKGNFPGRFSGRQFSNSRSEMNVSTLELGDSALYLCASSLEWTGGNEQFFGPGTRLTVL.

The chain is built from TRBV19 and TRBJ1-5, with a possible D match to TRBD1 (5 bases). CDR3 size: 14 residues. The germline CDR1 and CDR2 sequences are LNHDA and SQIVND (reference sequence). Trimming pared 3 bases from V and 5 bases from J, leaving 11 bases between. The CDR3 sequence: CASSMGDSYQPQHF. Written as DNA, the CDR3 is TGTGCCAGTAGTATGGGTGACAGCTATCAGCCCCAGCATTTT.

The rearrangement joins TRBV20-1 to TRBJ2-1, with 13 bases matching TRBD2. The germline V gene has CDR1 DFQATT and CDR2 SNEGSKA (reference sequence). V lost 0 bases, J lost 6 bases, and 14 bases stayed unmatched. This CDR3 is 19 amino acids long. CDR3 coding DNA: TGCAGTGCTAGAGATCCGGGACTAGCGGGATTTACCGTGGGCAATGAGCAGTTCTTC. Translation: CSARDPGLAGFTVGNEQFF.

The CDR3 is CASSRTSGSTDTQYF. CDR3 coding DNA: TGTGCCAGCAGCCGGACTAGCGGGAGCACAGATACGCAGTATTTT. V usage is TRBV9 and J usage is TRBJ2-3; 11 positions agree with TRBD2. From germline, CDR1 is SGDLS and CDR2 YYNGEE. This CDR3 spans 15 amino acids. Losses at the gene ends were 4 bases for V and 0 bases for J; bases not matched to a gene: 1.

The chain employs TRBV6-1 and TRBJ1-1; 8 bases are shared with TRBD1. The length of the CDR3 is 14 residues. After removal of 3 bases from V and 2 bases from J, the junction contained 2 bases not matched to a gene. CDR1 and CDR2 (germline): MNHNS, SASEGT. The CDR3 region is CASSDTGGNTEAFF. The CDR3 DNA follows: TGTGCCAGCAGTGATACAGGGGGAAACACTGAAGCTTTCTTT.

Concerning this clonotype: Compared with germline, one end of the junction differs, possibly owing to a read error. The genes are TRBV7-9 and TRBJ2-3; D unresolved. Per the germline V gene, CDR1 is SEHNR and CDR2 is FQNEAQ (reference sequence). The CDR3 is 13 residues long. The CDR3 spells CASSRVGPDIRSF. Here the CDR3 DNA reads TGTGCCAGCAGCCGAGTTGGGCCAGATATACGCAGTTTT. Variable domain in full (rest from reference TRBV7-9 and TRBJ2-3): DTGVSQNPRHKITKRGQNVTFRCDPISEHNRLYWYRQTLGQGPEFLTYFQNEAQLEKSRLLSDRFSAERPKGSFSTLEIQRTEQGDSAMYLCASSRVGPDIRSFGPGTRLTVL.

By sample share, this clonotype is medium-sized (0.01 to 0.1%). DNA of the CDR3: TGCAGTGCTAGGCGGACCGGGGAGCTGTTTTTT. Its protein product is CSARRTGELFF. The chain employs TRBV20-1 and TRBJ2-2; no reliable D call. V gave up 3 bases and J gave up 5 bases, with 4 bases separating them. The CDR3 length is 11 residues. Germline V gives CDR1 DFQATT, CDR2 SNEGSKA (reference sequence).

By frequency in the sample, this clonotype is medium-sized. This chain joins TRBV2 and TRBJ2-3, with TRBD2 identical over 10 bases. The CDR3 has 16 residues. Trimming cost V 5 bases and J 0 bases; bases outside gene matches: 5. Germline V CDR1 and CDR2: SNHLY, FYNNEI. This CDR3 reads CASSLQTSGSTDTQYF. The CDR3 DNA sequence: TGTGCCAGCAGTCTACAGACTAGCGGGAGCACAGATACGCAGTATTTT.

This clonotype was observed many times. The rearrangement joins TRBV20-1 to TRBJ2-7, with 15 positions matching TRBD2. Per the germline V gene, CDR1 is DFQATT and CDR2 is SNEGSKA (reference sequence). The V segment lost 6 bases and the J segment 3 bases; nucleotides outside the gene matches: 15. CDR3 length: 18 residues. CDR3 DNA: TGCAGTGCCTTAAAACCGGGACTAGCGGGGGGCTTAATCTACGAGCAGTACTTC. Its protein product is CSALKPGLAGGLIYEQYF.

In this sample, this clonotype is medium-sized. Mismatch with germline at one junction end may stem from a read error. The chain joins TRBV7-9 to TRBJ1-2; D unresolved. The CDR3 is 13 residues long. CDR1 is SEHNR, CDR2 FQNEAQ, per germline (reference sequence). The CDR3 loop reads CASSLELSQAEAF. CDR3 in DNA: TGTGCCAGCAGCTTAGAGTTAAGCCAAGCTGAGGCCTTC.

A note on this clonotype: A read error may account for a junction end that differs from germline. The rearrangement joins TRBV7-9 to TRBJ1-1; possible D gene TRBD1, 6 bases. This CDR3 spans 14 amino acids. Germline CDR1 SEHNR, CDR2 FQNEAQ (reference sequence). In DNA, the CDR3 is TGTGCCAGCAGCCGCCCGGGGGCGGGGACTGGAGCTTTCTTT. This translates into CASSRPGAGTGAFF. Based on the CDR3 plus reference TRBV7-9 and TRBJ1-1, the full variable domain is DTGVSQNPRHKITKRGQNVTFRCDPISEHNRLYWYRQTLGQGPEFLTYFQNEAQLEKSRLLSDRFSAERPKGSFSTLEIQRTEQGDSAMYLCASSRPGAGTGAFFGQGTRLTVV.

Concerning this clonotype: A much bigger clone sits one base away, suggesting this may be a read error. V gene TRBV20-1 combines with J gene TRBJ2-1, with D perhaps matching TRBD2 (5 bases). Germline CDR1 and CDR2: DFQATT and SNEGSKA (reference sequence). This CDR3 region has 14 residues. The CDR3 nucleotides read TGCGGTGCCCCCACTAGTTTTGACTACACTGAGCAGTTCTTC. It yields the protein CGAPTSFDYTEQFF.

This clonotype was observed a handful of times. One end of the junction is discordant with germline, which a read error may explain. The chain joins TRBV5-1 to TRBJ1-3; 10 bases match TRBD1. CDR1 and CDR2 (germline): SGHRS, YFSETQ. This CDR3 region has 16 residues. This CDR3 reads CASSLRQGAHGNAIYF. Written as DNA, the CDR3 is TGCGCCAGCAGCCTAAGACAGGGGGCGCACGGAAACGCCATATATTTT.

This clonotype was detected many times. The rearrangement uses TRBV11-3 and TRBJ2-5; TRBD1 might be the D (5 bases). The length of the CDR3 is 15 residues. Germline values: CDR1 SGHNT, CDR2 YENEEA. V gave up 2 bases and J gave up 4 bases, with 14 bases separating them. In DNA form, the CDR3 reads TGTGCCAGCAGCTTACGTCGACAGACGGTAGAGACCCAGTACTTC. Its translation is CASSLRRQTVETQYF.

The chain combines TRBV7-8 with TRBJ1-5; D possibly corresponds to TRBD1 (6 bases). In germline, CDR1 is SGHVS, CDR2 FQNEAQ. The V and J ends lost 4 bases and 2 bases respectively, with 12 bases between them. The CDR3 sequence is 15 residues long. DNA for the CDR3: TGTGCCAGCAGCTCTTCAGCAGGGGGCAATCAGCCCCAGCATTTT. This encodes CASSSSAGGNQPQHF.

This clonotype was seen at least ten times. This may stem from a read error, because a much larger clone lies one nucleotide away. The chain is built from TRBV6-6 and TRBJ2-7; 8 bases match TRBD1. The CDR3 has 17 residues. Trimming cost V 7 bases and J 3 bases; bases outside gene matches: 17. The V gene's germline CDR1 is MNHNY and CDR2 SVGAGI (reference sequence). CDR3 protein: CASTSNAPGTGGYEQYF. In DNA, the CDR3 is TGTGCCAGCACTAGCAATGCCCCCGGGACAGGCGGCTACGAGCAGTACTTC.

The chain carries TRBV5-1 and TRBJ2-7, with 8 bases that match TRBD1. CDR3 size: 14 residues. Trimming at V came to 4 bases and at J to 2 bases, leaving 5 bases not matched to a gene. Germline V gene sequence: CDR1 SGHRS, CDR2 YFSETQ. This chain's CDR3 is CASSHGQGTYEQYF. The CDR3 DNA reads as TGCGCCAGCAGCCATGGACAGGGTACCTACGAGCAGTACTTC.

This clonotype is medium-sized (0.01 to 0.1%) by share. The CDR3 DNA reads TGCAGCGTTGAAGAAGGGAGCGGGACCCAGTACTTC. Residues: CSVEEGSGTQYF. V usage is TRBV29-1 and J usage is TRBJ2-5, with a weak D call TRBD2 (5 bases). The V gene's germline CDR1 is SQVTM and CDR2 ANQGSEA. Deletions cut 0 bases from V and 7 bases from J, with 9 bases between. This CDR3 has 12 residues.

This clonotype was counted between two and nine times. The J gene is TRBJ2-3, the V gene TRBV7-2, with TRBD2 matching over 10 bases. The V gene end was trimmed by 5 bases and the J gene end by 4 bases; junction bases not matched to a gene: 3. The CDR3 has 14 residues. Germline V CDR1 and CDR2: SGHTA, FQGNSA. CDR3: CASSSGGAADTQYF. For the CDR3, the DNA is TGTGCCAGCAGCAGCGGGGGGGCCGCAGATACGCAGTATTTT.

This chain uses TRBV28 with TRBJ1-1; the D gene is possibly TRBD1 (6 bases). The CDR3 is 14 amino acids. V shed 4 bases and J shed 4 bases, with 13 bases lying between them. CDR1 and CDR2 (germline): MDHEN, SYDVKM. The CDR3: CASSWSGGATEAFF. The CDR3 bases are TGTGCCAGCAGTTGGTCCGGGGGCGCCACTGAAGCTTTCTTT.

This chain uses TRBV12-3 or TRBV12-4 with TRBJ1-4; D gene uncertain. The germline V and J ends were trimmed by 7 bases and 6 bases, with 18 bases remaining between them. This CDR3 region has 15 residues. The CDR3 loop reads CASTTPEIVDEKLFF. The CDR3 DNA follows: TGTGCCAGCACCACCCCGGAAATCGTAGATGAAAAACTGTTTTTT.

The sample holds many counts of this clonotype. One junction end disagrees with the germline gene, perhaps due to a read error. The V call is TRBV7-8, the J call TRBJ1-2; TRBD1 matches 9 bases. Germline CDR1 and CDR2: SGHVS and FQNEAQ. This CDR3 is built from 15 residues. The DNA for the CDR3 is TGTGCCAGCAGCCCGCGGACAGGGGTTAACTATGGCTACCCCTTC. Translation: CASSPRTGVNYGYPF.

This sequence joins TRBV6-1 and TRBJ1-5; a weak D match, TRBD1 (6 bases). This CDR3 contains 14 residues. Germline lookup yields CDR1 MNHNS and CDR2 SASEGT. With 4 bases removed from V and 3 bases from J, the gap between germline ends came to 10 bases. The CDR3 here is CASSATGNNQPQHF. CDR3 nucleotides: TGTGCCAGCAGTGCAACAGGGAACAATCAGCCCCAGCATTTT.